Below are 31 T cell receptor beta chains sequenced from a single sample in a study of CD8 T cells in Susac syndrome. An input of about 0.5 to 1 ug of RNA was subjected to reverse transcription using random hexamers. TCRdb used MiXCR to reprocess the immunoSEQ multiplex PCR reads, holding one entry per CDR3 protein. The table includes some 200,000 distinct CDR3 sequences, 90% to 95% detected once. The source material was CD4+ T cells from PBMCs. Receptor source: a human donor with multiple sclerosis.

A remark on this clonotype: Mismatch with germline at one junction end may stem from a read error. The CDR3 nucleotides read TGTGCCAGCAGCCAAGCCGCTAGCGGGAGGGCCATAGACTTC. The encoded protein is CASSQAASGRAIDF. The chain joins TRBV3-1 to TRBJ2-7; 12 nucleotides align to TRBD2. Per germline, CDR1 LGHDT and CDR2 YNNKEL (reference sequence). CDR3 length: 14 amino acids.

The sample holds one count of this clonotype. This chain uses TRBV7-9 with TRBJ2-4; TRBD2 aligns across 9 bases. V was pared by 0 bases and J by 5 bases, with 2 bases of the junction left unmatched. The CDR3 sequence is 15 residues long. From germline, CDR1 is SEHNR and CDR2 FQNEAQ (reference sequence). Here the CDR3 DNA reads TGTGCCAGCAGCTTAGCGGCGGGGGGGGAAAACATTCAGTACTTC. The encoded protein is CASSLAAGGENIQYF.

The chain is built from TRBV20-1 and TRBJ2-7; TRBD1 aligns across 11 bases. The CDR3 consists of 13 residues. J gave up 5 bases and V 5 bases, and 5 bases lay outside the gene matches. In germline, CDR1 is DFQATT, CDR2 SNEGSKA (reference sequence). CDR3 region: CSASGTGGHEQYF. CDR3 sequence (DNA): TGCAGTGCTTCCGGGACAGGGGGGCACGAGCAGTACTTC.

The chain recombines TRBV7-2 with TRBJ2-7; 12 bases map to TRBD2. The CDR3 sequence is 13 residues long. The germline V gene encodes CDR1 SGHTA and CDR2 FQGNSA. J was trimmed by 12 bases and V by 5 bases; bases with no gene match: 8. CDR3 in DNA: TGTGCCAGCAGCCCAACACTAGCGGGAGGTGCGTACTTC. Amino acids: CASSPTLAGGAYF.

This chain links TRBV18 with TRBJ1-5, with TRBD1 matching 10 bases. V shed 4 bases, J shed 5 bases, and the junction held 14 bases outside the gene matches. The germline CDR1 and CDR2 sequences are KGHSH and LQKENI. CDR3 length equals 18 residues. The CDR3 sequence: CASSLRSPGQGNHQPQHF. The CDR3 nucleotides are TGTGCCAGCTCACTCCGTAGTCCGGGACAGGGGAATCATCAGCCCCAGCATTTT.

CDR3 coding DNA: TGCAGTGCTAGACAAAGCCTGACAGATCAGCCCCAGCATTTT. Amino acid sequence: CSARQSLTDQPQHF. V gene TRBV20-1 combines with J gene TRBJ1-5, with D possibly being TRBD1 (5 bases). The CDR3 extends over 14 amino acids. Germline V gene lookup returns CDR1 DFQATT and CDR2 SNEGSKA (reference sequence). The V end was cut by 2 bases, the J end by 5 bases, with 13 bases between.

In its sample, this clonotype was seen once. The chain uses TRBV4-1 and TRBJ2-5; 7 bases are shared with TRBD2. The CDR3 loop spans 14 amino acids. With V trimmed by 3 bases and J by 5 bases, 6 bases remained unmatched. CDR1 is MGHRA, CDR2 YSYEKL, per germline. The CDR3 nucleotides are TGCGCCAGCAGCCATCCTCAGGGAGGGGAGACCCAGTACTTC. Encoded protein: CASSHPQGGETQYF.

The rearrangement joins TRBV9 to TRBJ2-7; D not resolved. Germline CDR1 is SGDLS and CDR2 is YYNGEE. V gave up 4 bases and J gave up 0 bases, with 14 bases separating them. This CDR3 comprises 15 residues. The CDR3, as DNA: TGTGCCAGCAGCCCTGACATGGCGAGCTCCTACGAGCAGTACTTC. It specifies CASSPDMASSYEQYF.

This chain connects TRBV12-5 to TRBJ1-2, with D perhaps matching TRBD1 (6 bases). V was pared by 4 bases and J by 7 bases, with 16 bases between. CDR1 is LGHNT, CDR2 FRNRAP, per germline. This CDR3 is 14 amino acids long. CDR3 loop: CASGSSITGPGYTF. DNA for the CDR3: TGTGCTAGTGGTTCGTCAATTACAGGGCCTGGCTACACCTTC.

The sample holds one count of this clonotype. The chain uses TRBV19 and TRBJ2-1, with D possibly being TRBD1 (6 bases). Germline V lookup: CDR1 LNHDA, CDR2 SQIVND (reference sequence). The CDR3 totals 15 residues. V was shortened by 3 bases and J by 5 bases, with 14 bases between the two germline ends. This chain's CDR3 is CASSILHWGHNEQFF. In nucleotides, the CDR3 is TGTGCCAGTAGTATCCTGCATTGGGGGCACAATGAGCAGTTCTTC.

V usage is TRBV2 and J usage is TRBJ1-4; the D gene is possibly TRBD1 (6 bases). The germline CDR1 and CDR2 sequences are SNHLY and FYNNEI. The V end was cut by 5 bases, the J end by 14 bases, with 15 bases between. The CDR3 extends over 12 amino acids. For the CDR3, the DNA is TGTGCCAGCAGTACACAGACAGGTCGCCTGTTTTTT. Translation gives CASSTQTGRLFF.

This clonotype has just one count. The CDR3 sequence is CASSPEAGGNQPQHF. The CDR3 nucleotides read TGTGCCAGCAGCCCAGAGGCGGGGGGCAATCAGCCCCAGCATTTT. V is TRBV7-2 and J is TRBJ1-5; possibly TRBD1 for D (5 bases). The CDR3 consists of 15 residues. Trimming removed 5 bases at V and 2 bases at J, with 13 bases between. Germline CDR1 SGHTA, CDR2 FQGNSA.

This clonotype was counted only a few times. The gene calls are TRBV20-1 and TRBJ2-3; perhaps TRBD1 as D (6 bases). The germline V gene encodes CDR1 DFQATT and CDR2 SNEGSKA (reference sequence). V lost 5 bases, J lost 5 bases, and 8 bases lay in between. The CDR3 totals 11 residues. CDR3 nucleotides: TGCAGTGCTCCCAGGGGAGATACGCAGTATTTT. This sequence encodes CSAPRGDTQYF.

The V and J genes are TRBV27 and TRBJ1-5, with TRBD1 as a possible D gene (5 bases). V was trimmed by 1 base and J by 0 bases, leaving 7 bases between them. The CDR3 consists of 15 residues. CDR1 MNHEY and CDR2 SMNVEV come from the germline V gene (reference sequence). The CDR3 DNA reads as TGTGCCAGCAGTTTATTGGGGGTTAGCAATCAGCCCCAGCATTTT. It is translated as CASSLLGVSNQPQHF.

V usage is TRBV7-2 and J usage is TRBJ1-1; tentatively, D is TRBD1 (5 bases). Trimming took 8 bases from V and 3 from J, leaving 10 bases between them. The CDR3 is 12 amino acids. Looked up from germline, CDR1 is SGHTA and CDR2 is FQGNSA. CDR3 region: CASRDGYTEAFF. CDR3 nucleotides: TGTGCCAGCCGGGACGGATACACTGAAGCTTTCTTT.

This clonotype was counted once. The chain is built from TRBV18 and TRBJ2-1, with TRBD1 matching 7 bases. This CDR3 comprises 15 residues. CDR1 and CDR2 (germline): KGHSH, LQKENI. J was trimmed by 5 bases and V by 1 base; bases with no gene match: 5. The DNA for the CDR3 is TGTGCCAGCTCACCACGAGAGGGGGCCAACAATGAGCAGTTCTTC. This translates into CASSPREGANNEQFF.

The rearrangement uses TRBV30 and TRBJ1-1; D remains unclear. Germline V gene lookup returns CDR1 GTSNPN and CDR2 SVGIG (reference sequence). Trimming pared 2 bases from V and 4 bases from J, leaving 8 bases between. This CDR3 contains 12 residues. CDR3 sequence (DNA): TGTGCCTGGAGTAGCAGCTTCACTGAAGCTTTCTTT. Translating it yields CAWSSSFTEAFF.

The chain couples TRBV7-6 to TRBJ2-7; maybe TRBD2 (6 bases). V was shortened by 3 bases and J by 5 bases, with 20 bases between the two germline ends. Germline V gene data show CDR1 as SGHVS and CDR2 as FNYEAQ. There are 16 residues in the CDR3. The CDR3, as DNA: TGTGCCAGCAGCTTGGTGGCGGGTCCCTCGGGGGACGAGCAGTACTTC. It yields the protein CASSLVAGPSGDEQYF.

The chain recombines TRBV7-9 with TRBJ2-6, with D unresolved. V gave up 8 bases and J gave up 4 bases, with 12 bases separating them. CDR1 and CDR2 (germline): SEHNR, FQNEAQ (reference sequence). The CDR3 is 14 residues long. The chain's CDR3 is CASDRAKGANVLTF. The CDR3 DNA reads as TGTGCCAGCGATAGGGCTAAGGGGGCCAACGTCCTGACTTTC.

This sequence joins TRBV12-3 or TRBV12-4 and TRBJ2-7; the D call may be TRBD1 or TRBD2 (5 bases each). The V and J ends lost 8 bases and 2 bases respectively, with 16 bases between them. The CDR3 consists of 14 residues. This CDR3 reads CASARRDVAYEQYF. The DNA for the CDR3 is TGTGCCAGCGCTCGTCGGGACGTCGCCTACGAGCAGTACTTC.

V and J are TRBV29-1 and TRBJ2-7; possibly TRBD2 for D (5 bases). The CDR3 loop spans 14 amino acids. Trimming took off 6 bases at V and 0 bases at J, with 15 bases between the two ends. Germline assignment: CDR1 SQVTM and CDR2 ANQGSEA. CDR3 coding DNA: TGCAGCGTCGCCCGGACTGGCTTCTCCTACGAGCAGTACTTC. Residues: CSVARTGFSYEQYF.

CDR3: CASLLETQYF. The CDR3 nucleotides are TGTGCCAGCCTCTTAGAGACCCAGTACTTC. V usage is TRBV27 and J usage is TRBJ2-5; no reliable D call. Germline CDR1 and CDR2: MNHEY and SMNVEV (reference sequence). Deletions cut 8 bases from V and 4 bases from J, with 5 bases between. This CDR3 has 10 amino acids.

The chain uses TRBV6-1 and TRBJ2-3; weak D call: TRBD1 (6 bases). Per the germline V gene, CDR1 is MNHNS and CDR2 is SASEGT. With 3 bases removed from V and 6 bases from J, the gap between germline ends came to 16 bases. This CDR3 is built from 15 residues. The CDR3 is CASSDPAMGADTQYF. The CDR3 DNA sequence: TGTGCCAGCAGTGATCCCGCAATGGGGGCGGATACGCAGTATTTT.

The rearrangement links TRBV7-8 to TRBJ2-1; D possibly corresponds to TRBD2 (5 bases). Trimming pared 5 bases from V and 7 bases from J, leaving 12 bases between. The CDR3 consists of 13 residues. The germline V gene encodes CDR1 SGHVS and CDR2 FQNEAQ. The CDR3 spells CASSPAGLNEQFF. In DNA, the CDR3 is TGTGCCAGCAGCCCTGCAGGACTGAATGAGCAGTTCTTC.

The J gene is TRBJ1-5, the V gene TRBV7-2; D call uncertain. The CDR3 extends over 13 amino acids. Trimming took 5 bases from V and 4 from J, leaving 9 bases between them. CDR1 and CDR2 (germline): SGHTA, FQGNSA. CDR3 nucleotides: TGTGCCAGCAGCGCCGGACGAAATCAGCCCCAGCATTTT. This translates into CASSAGRNQPQHF.

This chain joins TRBV7-2 and TRBJ1-5; D ambiguous. Trimming left V 0 bases short and J 3 bases short, with 9 bases between. This CDR3 has 15 amino acids. Germline V lookup: CDR1 SGHTA, CDR2 FQGNSA. This chain's CDR3 is CASSLASGINQPQHF. DNA for the CDR3: TGTGCCAGCAGCTTAGCCAGCGGTATCAATCAGCCCCAGCATTTT.

This sequence joins TRBV13 and TRBJ2-1, with TRBD2 matching 10 bases. V was pared by 5 bases and J by 9 bases, with 16 bases of the junction left unmatched. The germline V gene has CDR1 PRHDT and CDR2 FYEKMQ (reference sequence). This CDR3 region has 17 residues. In DNA form, the CDR3 reads TGTGCCAGCAGCGCAGGGGGAGCTAGCGGGGGATCTAGTGAGCAGTTCTTC. It encodes CASSAGGASGGSSEQFF.

This sequence joins TRBV2 and TRBJ2-7; 7 nucleotides match TRBD1. J lost 6 bases, V lost 4 bases, and 9 bases had no gene match. CDR3 length: 14 residues. Germline V gene data show CDR1 as SNHLY and CDR2 as FYNNEI. CDR3 DNA: TGTGCCAGCAGTGGTATGACAGGGCGCGCCGAGCAGTACTTC. Amino acids: CASSGMTGRAEQYF.

The chain is built from TRBV15 and TRBJ2-5; D is uncertain. Germline CDR1 is LNHNV and CDR2 is YYDKDF (reference sequence). Trimming pared 0 bases from V and 5 bases from J, leaving 4 bases between. There are 12 residues in the CDR3. The CDR3 coding sequence is TGTGCCACCAGCAGAGATATCGAGACCCAGTACTTC. Protein sequence: CATSRDIETQYF.

This chain joins TRBV4-1 and TRBJ2-3; 12 bases are shared with TRBD2. CDR3 length equals 17 residues. Germline V CDR1 and CDR2: MGHRA, YSYEKL. With V trimmed by 3 bases and J by 2 bases, 6 bases remained unmatched. The CDR3 is CASSQARLAGVTDTQYF. Here the CDR3 DNA reads TGCGCCAGCAGCCAGGCCCGACTAGCGGGGGTCACAGATACGCAGTATTTT.

The V gene is TRBV27, the J gene TRBJ2-3, with D perhaps matching TRBD1 or TRBD2 (5 bases each). The germline CDR1 and CDR2 sequences are MNHEY and SMNVEV (reference sequence). This CDR3 is built from 17 residues. Trimming took off 2 bases at V and 6 bases at J, with 21 bases between the two ends. DNA of the CDR3: TGTGCCAGCAGTTTACGGGGAACGGACCCGGGGCGCGATACGCAGTATTTT. Encoded protein: CASSLRGTDPGRDTQYF.